This T cell receptor beta chain was retrieved from a study of T cell responses to AZD1222 COVID-19 vaccine. Method: immunoSEQ multiplex PCR; TCRdb's copy keeps in-frame clones and lacks some. Altogether about 130,000 clones are present, 75% to 95% being singletons, with the ten largest covering approximately 2.1%. Doses given second, at about 4 or about 12 weeks, were pooled. The TCR originated in an adult who received the AZD1222 COVID-19 vaccine. Source: peripheral blood, taken 28 days after the second AZD1222 dose.

CDR3 nucleotides: TGTGCCAGCAGTCTGGAACTACTCTATGGCTACACCTTC. It codes for CASSLELLYGYTF. The J gene is TRBJ1-2, the V gene TRBV6-6; unclear D gene. Germline V CDR1 and CDR2: MNHNY, SVGAGI (reference sequence). Between the trimmed V and J ends, which lost 5 bases and 4 bases, there was a span of 11 bases. CDR3 length: 13 amino acids.